This TCR beta chain is from a study of T cells after yellow fever vaccination. This clonotype was found a few times. What it recognizes is unknown. The 5'RACE template-switching step produced TCR cDNA and added a universal primer site and UMIs. TCRdb itself ran the 5' RACE reads through MiXCR, one entry per CDR3 protein. The sample shows roughly 520,000 distinct CDR3 sequences, 20% to 25% of them seen only once. Study-wide results and limits: Abundant clonotypes from the bulk population could have been carried over as contaminants into FACS-sorted repertoires. When the response was secondary, it was weaker but reached its peak faster, day 5 versus 15.

CDR3 length: 14 residues. Trimming removed 6 bases at V and 4 bases at J, with 12 bases between. V gene TRBV12-3 or TRBV12-4 combines with J gene TRBJ2-2; tentatively, D is TRBD1 (6 bases). The specimen comprised PBMCs, sampled 21 days after the first yellow fever vaccination. This clonotype was obtained from a man younger than 35 who received the YFV17D yellow fever vaccine. The CDR3 sequence: CASRGKQGTGELFF. As DNA, the CDR3 is TGTGCCAGCAGGGGAAAACAGGGCACCGGGGAGCTGTTTTTT.